What follows is one TCR beta chain and its context. CDR1 and CDR2 from the germline V gene are LNHNV and YYDKDF (reference sequence). The J segment lost 5 bases and the V segment lost 5 bases, leaving 1 base of the junction unmatched. This CDR3 is built from 12 residues. The data stem from a study of blood T cell repertoires in COVID-19. At the level of the study: The United States, Italy and Spain were the sources of the acute and convalescent COVID-19 samples. Sample material is recorded as cDNA or gDNA derived from T cells, B-cell-depleted T cells, or PBMCs.

Per the original data handling: The assay estimated nucleated cells by amplifying reference gene primers. Assay: immunoSEQ multiplex PCR; the TCRdb copy retains only in-frame clones and omits some. The V and J calls and clone size are taken from that table; D and trimming were inferred from the DNA. Among about 82,000 clones listed, just under 85% were seen once. The rearrangement uses TRBV15 and TRBJ2-3, with 7 bases aligning to TRBD2. The sequencing sample was made of peripheral blood. This receptor was obtained from a man older than 75 with active or convalescent COVID-19. The CDR3 sequence: CATSRGGDTQYF. Here the CDR3 DNA reads TGTGCCACCAGCCGCGGGGGAGATACGCAGTATTTT.